Presented here are 27 T cell receptor beta chains from one specimen sequenced in a study of HIV-infected patients and healthy controls. The repertoire came from unfractionated whole blood and reflected all unsorted peripheral T cells. Alpha and beta constant-region primers primed reverse transcription of approximately 500 ng RNA. Using multiplexing indices, alpha and beta chain libraries were generated apart by chain-specific third strand synthesis. Via MiXCR, TCRdb re-called the 5' RACE reads, giving one row per CDR3 protein. The sample has approximately 25,000 distinct CDR3 sequences; 8.5% to 9% are singletons. The sample consisted of blood. Every receptor here comes from an adult in good health.

In this sample, this clonotype turned up many times. V and J are TRBV25-1 and TRBJ1-2, with D perhaps matching TRBD1 (5 bases). Germline CDR1 and CDR2: MGHDK and SYGVNS. CDR3 length: 15 residues. The V end lost 6 bases, the J end lost 0 bases, and 14 bases lay between the germline ends. The CDR3 region has the DNA TGTGCCAGCAGCCCAGTAACGGGGGCTAACTATGGCTACACCTTC. Protein product: CASSPVTGANYGYTF.

This rearrangement joins TRBV6-5 to TRBJ1-2; possible D gene TRBD1, 6 bases. Between the trimmed V and J ends, which lost 6 bases and 1 base, there was a span of 18 bases. CDR1 is MNHEY and CDR2 is SVGAGI in the germline V gene. CDR3 length: 16 residues. The CDR3: CASSRNPGQFNYGYTF. The CDR3 DNA reads as TGTGCCAGCAGCCGAAACCCGGGACAATTTAACTATGGCTACACCTTC.

This clonotype was detected only once. The rearrangement joins TRBV25-1 to TRBJ2-7; 9 bases are shared with TRBD1. Germline values: CDR1 MGHDK, CDR2 SYGVNS. The CDR3 runs 14 residues. Germline trimming cut 3 bases from V and 3 bases from J; bases unmatched to any gene: 3. The CDR3: CASSETGGNYEQYF. The CDR3 DNA reads as TGTGCCAGCAGTGAGACAGGGGGGAACTACGAGCAGTACTTC.

This clonotype was seen ten or more times. The chain couples TRBV12-3 or TRBV12-4 to TRBJ1-1; D remains ambiguous. Trimming took off 7 bases at V and 7 bases at J, with 19 bases between the two ends. The CDR3 is made up of 14 amino acids. The chain's CDR3 is CASTHSAPSIEAFF. The DNA for the CDR3 is TGTGCCAGCACCCACTCGGCCCCCTCCATTGAAGCTTTCTTT.

This clonotype was observed many times. The rearrangement links TRBV7-2 to TRBJ1-4; D gene ambiguous. V lost 1 base to trimming and J lost 2 bases, with 2 bases between them. CDR3 size: 13 residues. Germline CDR1 and CDR2: SGHTA and FQGNSA. The CDR3 sequence: CASSLVTNEKLFF. CDR3 sequence (DNA): TGTGCCAGCAGCTTAGTCACTAATGAAAAACTGTTTTTT. Drawing the rest from reference TRBV7-2 and TRBJ1-4, the complete variable domain is GAGVSQSPSNKVTEKGKDVELRCDPISGHTALYWYRQSLGQGLEFLIYFQGNSAPDKSGLPSDRFSAERTGGSVSTLTIQRTQQEDSAVYLCASSLVTNEKLFFGSGTQLSVL.

This rearrangement joins TRBV5-1 to TRBJ2-6, with D tentatively TRBD1 (5 bases). Germline V lookup: CDR1 SGHRS, CDR2 YFSETQ. V lost 0 bases and J lost 4, with 11 bases in between. The CDR3 totals 16 residues. For the CDR3, the DNA is TGCGCCAGCAGCTTGGACAGGTCTCCGGGGGCCAACGTCCTGACTTTC. Residues: CASSLDRSPGANVLTF.

This clonotype was counted at least ten times. The chain recombines TRBV6-2 or TRBV6-3 with TRBJ2-7; 12 bases line up with TRBD1. V lost 5 bases to trimming and J lost 4 bases; unmatched junction nucleotides: 9. There are 16 residues in the CDR3. Germline CDR1 MNHEY, CDR2 SVGEGT. CDR3 region: CASSQSRDRGQYEQYF. CDR3 DNA sequence: TGTGCCAGCAGTCAATCCCGGGACAGGGGGCAGTACGAGCAGTACTTC.

The sample holds many counts of this clonotype. The V gene is TRBV10-3, the J gene TRBJ2-3, with D possibly being TRBD1 or TRBD2 (6 bases each). V lost 6 bases to trimming and J lost 6 bases, with 19 bases between them. The length of the CDR3 is 15 residues. Germline loops: CDR1 ENHRY, CDR2 SYGVKD. The CDR3 sequence: CAIRAVGGILDTQYF. The CDR3 nucleotides are TGTGCCATCAGGGCCGTCGGGGGCATCTTGGATACGCAGTATTTT.

V usage is TRBV6-5 and J usage is TRBJ1-2, with no clear D. V lost 2 bases and J lost 4, with 11 bases in between. This CDR3 has 14 residues. Germline-derived CDR1 and CDR2 are MNHEY and SVGAGI. For the CDR3, the DNA is TGTGCCAGCAGTTACCAATCCGTCTCCTATGGCTACACCTTC. Its translation is CASSYQSVSYGYTF.

The chain carries TRBV19 and TRBJ2-3; unclear D gene. Trimming left V 1 base short and J 8 bases short, with 19 bases between. The CDR3 has 16 amino acids. Germline lookup yields CDR1 LNHDA and CDR2 SQIVND (reference sequence). Here the CDR3 DNA reads TGTGCCAGTAGTATAGGACACCTAAACTCACAGATTACGCAGTATTTT. Translated, it gives CASSIGHLNSQITQYF.

This clonotype is a singleton in its sample. The chain has TRBV27 and TRBJ2-3; possibly TRBD1 for D (6 bases). Germline CDR1 reads MNHEY; CDR2 reads SMNVEV (reference sequence). The CDR3 covers 16 residues. V lost 7 bases and J 0 bases, leaving 17 bases between the germline ends. For the CDR3, the DNA is TGTGCCAGCACCAGGGGCTCTAGTTATAGCACAGATACGCAGTATTTT. This gives the protein CASTRGSSYSTDTQYF.

J is TRBJ2-2 and V is TRBV27, with D hard to call. The germline V gene encodes CDR1 MNHEY and CDR2 SMNVEV (reference sequence). The ends were cut back, 4 bases at V and 0 bases at J, with 3 bases in the middle. CDR3 length equals 13 residues. The CDR3 region is CASSSANTGELFF. The CDR3 nucleotides are TGTGCCAGCAGTTCCGCGAACACCGGGGAGCTGTTTTTT.

This clonotype was seen at least ten times. The J gene is TRBJ1-1, the V gene TRBV29-1; no firm D call. There are 13 residues in the CDR3. V was pared by 6 bases and J by 1 base, with 12 bases between. CDR1 SQVTM and CDR2 ANQGSEA come from the germline V gene. CDR3 loop: CSVDVGGNTEAFF. The CDR3 DNA reads as TGCAGCGTGGACGTAGGAGGGAACACTGAAGCTTTCTTT.

The chain combines TRBV24-1 with TRBJ2-3; D call uncertain. CDR3 length: 13 amino acids. V was pared by 4 bases and J by 3 bases, with 7 bases between. The germline V gene has CDR1 KGHDR and CDR2 SFDVKD. CDR3 sequence (DNA): TGTGCCACCAGTGAGTCTCCGACAGATACGCAGTATTTT. Protein: CATSESPTDTQYF.

Many counts were recorded for this clonotype. The chain couples TRBV25-1 to TRBJ1-1; perhaps TRBD1 as D (5 bases). The CDR3 contains 15 residues. The V end lost 4 bases, the J end lost 5 bases, and 17 bases lay between the germline ends. From germline, CDR1 is MGHDK and CDR2 SYGVNS. In DNA form, the CDR3 reads TGTGCCAGCAGTGCCCAGAGGGGAAGGTGGACTGAAGCTTTCTTT. Its protein product is CASSAQRGRWTEAFF.

This clonotype showed up just a few times. This chain connects TRBV29-1 to TRBJ2-1; 12 positions agree with TRBD2. CDR3 length equals 13 residues. The V and J ends lost 6 bases and 7 bases, in that order; junction bases with no gene match: 4. Per germline, CDR1 SQVTM and CDR2 ANQGSEA. Here the CDR3 reads CSVPGLAGNEQFF. The CDR3 DNA follows: TGCAGCGTCCCTGGACTAGCGGGGAATGAGCAGTTCTTC.

The V call is TRBV25-1, the J call TRBJ2-3; D not certain. V was shortened by 8 bases and J by 2 bases, with 17 bases between the two germline ends. CDR3 length: 15 amino acids. CDR1 and CDR2 from the germline V gene are MGHDK and SYGVNS. The CDR3 DNA reads TGTGCCAGCGCCGTCGTCGGAAGGGTCACAGATACGCAGTATTTT. It specifies CASAVVGRVTDTQYF.

This clonotype was counted many times. This chain joins TRBV10-1 and TRBJ2-7, with a weak D call TRBD2 (5 bases). V lost 2 bases to trimming and J lost 2 bases, with 7 bases between them. The CDR3 consists of 13 residues. Germline V lookup: CDR1 WNHNN, CDR2 SYGVQD (reference sequence). In DNA, the CDR3 is TGCGCCAGCAGTGAGCTCGGGACCTACGAGCAGTACTTC. Translation: CASSELGTYEQYF.

A word on this clonotype: A much bigger clone sits one base away, suggesting this may be a read error. The chain uses TRBV11-3 and TRBJ1-5; D is ambiguous. Looked up from germline, CDR1 is SGHNT and CDR2 is YENEEA. CDR3 length equals 15 residues. CDR3 coding DNA: TGTACCAGCAGCCTAAAGGGTCAACGCAATCAGCCCCAGCATTTT. This gives the protein CTSSLKGQRNQPQHF.

The chain couples TRBV7-2 to TRBJ2-2, with 7 bases lining up with TRBD2. Unmatched junction bases numbered 18, after V lost 2 bases and J lost 6 bases. CDR1 is SGHTA and CDR2 is FQGNSA in the germline V gene. This CDR3 spans 19 amino acids. The CDR3 nucleotides read TGTGCCAGCAGCTTAAGGGCCGCGGGGACTACCTCCCGGGCCGGGGAGCTGTTTTTT. Translating gives CASSLRAAGTTSRAGELFF. The full variable domain, with the rest looked up from reference TRBV7-2 and TRBJ2-2, is GAGVSQSPSNKVTEKGKDVELRCDPISGHTALYWYRQSLGQGLEFLIYFQGNSAPDKSGLPSDRFSAERTGGSVSTLTIQRTQQEDSAVYLCASSLRAAGTTSRAGELFFGEGSRLTVL.

This clonotype was seen many times. The chain uses TRBV7-2 and TRBJ2-3; either TRBD1 or TRBD2 may fit D (6 bases each). This CDR3 has 16 residues. Trimming left V 1 base short and J 0 bases short, with 11 bases between. The germline gives CDR1 SGHTA, CDR2 FQGNSA. The CDR3 bases are TGTGCCAGCAGCTTAGGGGGGGCTACTAGCACAGATACGCAGTATTTT. Its translation is CASSLGGATSTDTQYF.

This clonotype was observed at least ten times. This chain joins TRBV9 and TRBJ2-3, with 9 bases fitting TRBD2. The CDR3 covers 15 residues. J was trimmed by 0 bases and V by 4 bases; bases with no gene match: 3. CDR1 and CDR2 from the germline V gene are SGDLS and YYNGEE. CDR3: CASSISGGSTDTQYF. In DNA form, the CDR3 reads TGTGCCAGCAGCATTAGCGGGGGAAGCACAGATACGCAGTATTTT.

This clonotype was seen repeatedly, ten times or more. V and J are TRBV7-2 and TRBJ2-7, with 12 bases fitting TRBD2. The length of the CDR3 is 15 residues. Germline CDR1 is SGHTA and CDR2 is FQGNSA. V was pared by 5 bases and J by 7 bases, with 9 bases of the junction left unmatched. Here the CDR3 reads CASSARLAGAGEQYF. In DNA, the CDR3 is TGTGCCAGCAGCGCTCGACTAGCGGGGGCTGGTGAGCAGTACTTC.

This clonotype was found once. A much larger clone lies one base from this, so it may be a read error. The gene calls are TRBV5-4 and TRBJ1-2, with D uncertain. Germline CDR1 is SGHNT and CDR2 is YYREEE (reference sequence). Deletions cut 1 base from V and 6 bases from J, with 10 bases between. The CDR3 has 13 residues. The DNA for the CDR3 is TGTGCCAGCAGCTTGTCGGCAGAGAATGGCTACACCTTC. It is translated as CASSLSAENGYTF.

The CDR3 DNA is TGTGCCAGCTCAAACGACAGGGGCTGGAATCAGCCCCAGCATTTT. Protein product: CASSNDRGWNQPQHF. The chain employs TRBV18 and TRBJ1-5; 8 positions match TRBD1. The CDR3 runs to 15 residues. Germline V gene sequence: CDR1 KGHSH, CDR2 LQKENI. V lost 5 bases, J lost 4 bases, and 7 bases stayed unmatched.

V is TRBV5-1 and J is TRBJ2-5, with D possibly being TRBD1 (6 bases). The CDR3 is 16 amino acids. Between the trimmed V and J ends, which lost 3 bases and 1 base, there was a span of 16 bases. Per germline, CDR1 SGHRS and CDR2 YFSETQ. The CDR3 DNA reads TGCGCCAGCAGCTCAAAAGGACAGTCCCGCCAAGAGACCCAGTACTTC. Translated: CASSSKGQSRQETQYF.

This clonotype was recorded many times. This rearrangement joins TRBV7-8 to TRBJ1-1; D is unresolved. V lost 1 base to trimming and J lost 5 bases, with 11 bases between them. The CDR3 is 14 amino acids. Germline-derived CDR1 and CDR2 are SGHVS and FQNEAQ. The CDR3 DNA reads TGTGCCAGCAGCTTAGGGGTGAAAGGTACTGAAGCTTTCTTT. Its protein product is CASSLGVKGTEAFF.